This TCR beta chain is drawn from a study of cytomegalovirus exposure and HLA in healthy donors. Study details: Among the 398 donors who were genotyped, 81% fell in the genetic ancestry cluster that is associated with self-reported Caucasian donors. Regarding the study as a whole: Per a prior analysis, the majority of TCR beta V segments were productive roughly 90% or roughly 30% of the time. The authors later found TCR association rates varying by HLA locus, with DRB1 most and HLA-C fewest. Excluded were some V segments that proved indistinguishable, including TRBV6-2 and TRBV6-3.

V shed 7 bases and J 2 bases; nucleotides not matched to a gene: 8. The CDR3 runs 14 residues. Germline lookup yields CDR1 MNHNY and CDR2 SVGAGI (reference sequence). This clone came up a few times. No antigen is known for it. 13 Jbeta primers and 60 Vbeta primers were used for the PCR. Measured with immunoSEQ multiplex PCR; TCRdb has only the in-frame clones, and not every one. The profile shows more than 85,000 clones, over 12% of them singletons. V and J are TRBV6-6 and TRBJ2-7, with 7 bases matching TRBD1. Specimen: PBMCs. The TCR was taken from a female donor in good health and CMV-seronegative. The CDR3 here is CASKVRTGAYEQYF. Written as DNA, the CDR3 is TGTGCCAGCAAGGTGCGTACAGGGGCCTACGAGCAGTACTTC.